Below are 21 T cell receptor beta chains sequenced from a single sample in a study of blood T cell repertoires in COVID-19. Libraries were prepared by immunoSEQ multiplex PCR; TCRdb keeps only in-frame clonotypes and omits some of them. The sample carries more than 200,000 clones, roughly 88% recorded once. Sequencing was carried out using peripheral blood. The source is a woman aged 40 to 55 who had recovered from COVID-19.

The chain combines TRBV18 with TRBJ1-1; D may be TRBD1 (6 bases). There are 15 residues in the CDR3. The germline V gene encodes CDR1 KGHSH and CDR2 LQKENI. The V and J ends lost 2 bases and 8 bases respectively, with 18 bases between them. This chain's CDR3 is CASSPAPGEGTEAFF. In DNA, the CDR3 is TGTGCCAGCTCACCAGCGCCAGGGGAGGGAACCGAAGCTTTCTTT.

The rearrangement joins TRBV6-6 to TRBJ1-6; no clear D gene. Per the germline V gene, CDR1 is MNHNY and CDR2 is SVGAGI (reference sequence). Trimming stripped 5 bases from V and 4 bases from J, with 15 bases between. The CDR3 loop spans 16 amino acids. The CDR3 spells CASSRDLGGYNSPLHF. In DNA, the CDR3 is TGTGCCAGCAGTCGAGACCTCGGAGGGTATAATTCACCCCTCCACTTT.

The CDR3 region has the DNA TGTGCCAGCAGCACACGAGAGCGGGGGCCTAGCACAGATACGCAGTATTTT. Translating gives CASSTRERGPSTDTQYF. This rearrangement joins TRBV5-6 to TRBJ2-3, with TRBD2 matching 8 bases. The germline gives CDR1 SGHDT, CDR2 YYEEEE. Germline trimming cut 4 bases from V and 0 bases from J; bases unmatched to any gene: 10. The CDR3 loop spans 17 amino acids.

The V call is TRBV5-6, the J call TRBJ2-7; maybe TRBD1 (6 bases). CDR3 length: 15 amino acids. Germline CDR1 and CDR2: SGHDT and YYEEEE. V was pared by 0 bases and J by 0 bases, with 10 bases between. Here the CDR3 reads CASSLVRDTSYEQYF. CDR3 nucleotide sequence: TGTGCCAGCAGCTTGGTCCGGGACACCTCCTACGAGCAGTACTTC.

This sequence joins TRBV18 and TRBJ2-5; TRBD1 might be the D (5 bases). The CDR3 has 14 residues. V gave up 2 bases and J gave up 5 bases, with 12 bases separating them. Germline V CDR1 and CDR2: KGHSH, LQKENI. CDR3 sequence: CASSPRTILETQYF. The CDR3 DNA reads TGTGCCAGCTCACCAAGGACAATATTGGAGACCCAGTACTTC.

V and J are TRBV11-1 and TRBJ1-6; D remains unclear. V lost 1 base and J 9 bases, leaving 10 bases between the germline ends. The CDR3 covers 14 residues. Germline assignment: CDR1 SGHAT and CDR2 FQDESV (reference sequence). The CDR3 DNA sequence: TGTGCCAGCAGCTTAGGTGATACGCGTTCACCCCTCCACTTT. Its protein product is CASSLGDTRSPLHF.

V gene TRBV19 combines with J gene TRBJ2-3; 7 bases align to TRBD1. Germline assignment: CDR1 LNHDA and CDR2 SQIVND (reference sequence). The ends lost 4 bases at V and 2 bases at J; junction bases unmatched: 6. The CDR3 has 15 amino acids. The CDR3 coding sequence is TGTGCCAGTAGTAGCACAGGGGTCAACACAGATACGCAGTATTTT. Its protein is CASSSTGVNTDTQYF.

The chain is built from TRBV4-2 and TRBJ1-5; D may be TRBD1 (6 bases). Germline V gives CDR1 LGHNA, CDR2 YNFKEQ. The CDR3 runs 16 residues. The V and J ends lost 4 bases and 7 bases respectively, with 20 bases between them. CDR3 protein: CASSPQPSGGGQPQHF. The DNA of the CDR3 is TGTGCCAGCAGCCCCCAGCCCTCTGGGGGCGGCCAGCCCCAGCATTTT.

The chain links TRBV5-6 to TRBJ2-6; possible D gene TRBD2, 6 bases. From germline, CDR1 is SGHDT and CDR2 YYEEEE. Trimming removed 5 bases at V and 0 bases at J, with 15 bases between. This CDR3 spans 17 amino acids. The CDR3 DNA sequence: TGTGCCAGCAGTTCGGGAGTCTGGGGCTCTGGGGCCAACGTCCTGACTTTC. Encoded protein: CASSSGVWGSGANVLTF.

This clone was picked up one time. The rearrangement uses TRBV6-5 and TRBJ2-7, with D perhaps matching TRBD1 (6 bases). This CDR3 spans 14 amino acids. Germline V gives CDR1 MNHEY, CDR2 SVGAGI. Trimming left V 2 bases short and J 4 bases short, with 12 bases between. The CDR3 DNA follows: TGTGCCAGCAGTTACGATCGGACAGAGTACGAGCAGTACTTC. It specifies CASSYDRTEYEQYF.

The rearrangement uses TRBV9 and TRBJ2-6; 9 bases map to TRBD1. The trim removed 1 base at V and 15 bases at J, leaving 14 bases unmatched. The V gene's germline CDR1 is SGDLS and CDR2 YYNGEE. The CDR3 is made up of 16 amino acids. This CDR3 reads CASSVLPGQGKDGLTF. The CDR3 DNA follows: TGTGCCAGCAGCGTATTACCGGGACAGGGAAAGGACGGCCTGACTTTC.

The genes are TRBV28 and TRBJ2-4, with TRBD1 matching over 12 bases. V shed 6 bases, J shed 6 bases, and the junction held 9 bases outside the gene matches. In germline, CDR1 is MDHEN, CDR2 SYDVKM. This CDR3 has 16 amino acids. CDR3 nucleotide sequence: TGTGCCAGCAGGCCCCGTGGGACAGGGGGCTCAAACATTCAGTACTTC. Translating it yields CASRPRGTGGSNIQYF.

The chain uses TRBV30 and TRBJ1-2; the D is unclear. Germline CDR1 GTSNPN, CDR2 SVGIG (reference sequence). The V and J ends lost 0 bases and 8 bases respectively, with 7 bases between them. CDR3 size: 11 residues. DNA of the CDR3: TGTGCCTGGAGTGTCCCGGGGGGCTACACCTTC. Encoded protein: CAWSVPGGYTF.

In this sample, this clone turned up once. The genes are TRBV3-1 (or the pseudogene TRBV3-2) and TRBJ2-1, with TRBD2 identical over 7 bases. The CDR3 runs 19 residues. The J segment lost 6 bases and the V segment lost 4 bases, leaving 21 bases of the junction unmatched. The germline V gene encodes CDR1 LGHDT and CDR2 YNNKEL (reference sequence). The CDR3 loop is CASSPLTGVGGGPSNEQFF. The CDR3 coding sequence is TGTGCCAGCAGCCCCCTTACGGGGGTTGGGGGAGGGCCGTCCAATGAGCAGTTCTTC.

This chain joins TRBV27 and TRBJ2-7; TRBD2 might be the D (5 bases). V shed 0 bases and J shed 2 bases, with 14 bases lying between them. This CDR3 contains 16 residues. The germline gives CDR1 MNHEY, CDR2 SMNVEV (reference sequence). The CDR3 spells CASSLSVRDPTYEQYF. As DNA, the CDR3 is TGTGCCAGCAGTTTATCAGTCCGGGATCCTACCTACGAGCAGTACTTC.

The chain links TRBV4-3 to TRBJ2-3, with 14 bases identical to TRBD2. The V and J ends lost 4 bases and 6 bases, in that order; junction bases with no gene match: 6. The CDR3 is 16 amino acids. CDR1 and CDR2 (germline): LGHNA, YSLEER. CDR3 region: CASSPRTSGRQDTQYF. The CDR3 region has the DNA TGCGCCAGCAGCCCCCGGACTAGCGGGAGGCAGGATACGCAGTATTTT.

This clone appeared a single time. This chain connects TRBV28 to TRBJ2-7; TRBD2 matches 7 bases. The length of the CDR3 is 14 residues. Germline CDR1 MDHEN, CDR2 SYDVKM. Losses at the gene ends were 6 bases for V and 0 bases for J; bases not matched to a gene: 5. CDR3 region: CASRSSGISYEQYF. CDR3 DNA: TGTGCCAGCAGGTCTAGCGGAATCTCCTACGAGCAGTACTTC.

In this sample, this clone turned up once. The chain uses TRBV2 and TRBJ1-5; 7 bases fit TRBD1. The CDR3 runs 14 residues. Trimming took 4 bases from V and 5 from J; bases not matched to a gene: 5. Germline CDR1 SNHLY, CDR2 FYNNEI. CDR3 in DNA: TGTGCCAGCAGTGTACAGGGGAATGATCAGCCCCAGCATTTT. This translates into CASSVQGNDQPQHF.

DNA for the CDR3: TGTGCCAGCAGCTTGGGAGGGTACTGGAACACCGGGGAGCTGTTTTTT. The encoded protein is CASSLGGYWNTGELFF. The chain employs TRBV5-8 and TRBJ2-2, with D maybe TRBD2 (5 bases). V lost 0 bases, J lost 1 base, and 10 bases lay in between. Looked up from germline, CDR1 is SGHTS and CDR2 is YDEGEE. The CDR3 totals 16 residues.

The chain carries TRBV2 and TRBJ2-5; TRBD1 matches at 8 bases. The J segment lost 6 bases and the V segment lost 3 bases, leaving 3 bases of the junction unmatched. Germline loops: CDR1 SNHLY, CDR2 FYNNEI. The CDR3 is made up of 13 amino acids. The CDR3 bases are TGTGCCAGCAGTGACAGGGGGCCAAAGACCCAGTACTTC. Amino acid sequence: CASSDRGPKTQYF.

J is TRBJ2-1 and V is TRBV9; 10 bases are shared with TRBD2. Looked up from germline, CDR1 is SGDLS and CDR2 is YYNGEE. This CDR3 spans 15 amino acids. V shed 2 bases and J 3 bases; nucleotides not matched to a gene: 2. CDR3 sequence: CASSVTSGVYNEQFF. DNA of the CDR3: TGTGCCAGCAGCGTCACTAGCGGGGTCTACAATGAGCAGTTCTTC. Full variable domain (missing parts from reference TRBV9 and TRBJ2-1): DSGVTQTPKHLITATGQRVTLRCSPRSGDLSVYWYQQSLDQGLQFLIQYYNGEERAKGNILERFSAQQFPDLHSELNLSSLELGDSALYFCASSVTSGVYNEQFFGPGTRLTVL.